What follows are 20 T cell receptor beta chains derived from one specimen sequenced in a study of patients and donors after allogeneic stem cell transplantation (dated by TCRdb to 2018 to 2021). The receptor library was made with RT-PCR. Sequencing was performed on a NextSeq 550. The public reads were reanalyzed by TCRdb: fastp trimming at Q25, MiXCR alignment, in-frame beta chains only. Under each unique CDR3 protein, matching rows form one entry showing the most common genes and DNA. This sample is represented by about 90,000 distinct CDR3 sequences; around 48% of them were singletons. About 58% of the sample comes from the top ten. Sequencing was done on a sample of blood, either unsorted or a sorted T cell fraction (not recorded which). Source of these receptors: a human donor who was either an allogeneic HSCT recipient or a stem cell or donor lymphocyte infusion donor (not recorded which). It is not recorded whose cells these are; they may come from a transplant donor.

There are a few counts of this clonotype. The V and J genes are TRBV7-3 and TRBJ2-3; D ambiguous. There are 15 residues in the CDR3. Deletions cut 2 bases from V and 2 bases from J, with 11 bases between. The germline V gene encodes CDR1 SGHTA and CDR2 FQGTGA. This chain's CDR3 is CASSLYHGDTDTQYF. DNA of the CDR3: TGTGCCAGCAGCTTATATCATGGCGACACAGATACGCAGTATTTT.

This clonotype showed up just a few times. The CDR3: CASSYGIVENQPQHF. As DNA, the CDR3 is TGTGCCAGCAGTTACGGGATAGTGGAGAATCAGCCCCAGCATTTT. The chain carries TRBV6-6 and TRBJ1-5; no clear D gene. Germline CDR1 MNHNY, CDR2 SVGAGI (reference sequence). V gave up 2 bases and J gave up 4 bases, with 12 bases separating them. The CDR3 extends over 15 amino acids.

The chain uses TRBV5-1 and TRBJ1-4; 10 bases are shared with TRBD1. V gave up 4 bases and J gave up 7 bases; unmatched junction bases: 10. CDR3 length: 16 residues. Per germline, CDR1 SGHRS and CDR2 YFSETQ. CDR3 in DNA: TGCGCCAGCAGCCCCGGGACAGGGGTCCGGTTTGAAAAACTGTTTTTT. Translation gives CASSPGTGVRFEKLFF.

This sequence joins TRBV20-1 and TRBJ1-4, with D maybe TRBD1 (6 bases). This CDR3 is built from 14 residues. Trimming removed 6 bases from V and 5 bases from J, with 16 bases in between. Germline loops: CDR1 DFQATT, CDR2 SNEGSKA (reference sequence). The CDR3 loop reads CSAKRAGANEKLFF. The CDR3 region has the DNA TGCAGTGCCAAAAGGGCGGGGGCAAATGAAAAACTGTTTTTT.

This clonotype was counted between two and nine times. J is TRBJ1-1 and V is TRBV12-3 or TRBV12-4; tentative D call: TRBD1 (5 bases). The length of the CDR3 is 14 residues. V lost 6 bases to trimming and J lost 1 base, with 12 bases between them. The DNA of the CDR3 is TGTGCCAGCAGCCTGTCCGGGGGGAACACTGAAGCTTTCTTT. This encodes CASSLSGGNTEAFF.

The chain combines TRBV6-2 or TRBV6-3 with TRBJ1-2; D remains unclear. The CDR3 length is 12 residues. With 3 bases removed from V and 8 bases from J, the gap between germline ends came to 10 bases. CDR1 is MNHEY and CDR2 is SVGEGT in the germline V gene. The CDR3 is CASSYGRRGYTF. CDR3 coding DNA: TGTGCCAGCAGTTATGGAAGAAGGGGCTACACCTTC.

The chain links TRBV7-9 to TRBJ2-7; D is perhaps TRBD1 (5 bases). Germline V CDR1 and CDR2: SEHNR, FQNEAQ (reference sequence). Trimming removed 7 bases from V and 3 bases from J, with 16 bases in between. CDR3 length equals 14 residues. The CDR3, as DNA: TGTGCCAGCACCAATGGAGACAGACTCTACGAGCAGTACTTC. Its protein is CASTNGDRLYEQYF.

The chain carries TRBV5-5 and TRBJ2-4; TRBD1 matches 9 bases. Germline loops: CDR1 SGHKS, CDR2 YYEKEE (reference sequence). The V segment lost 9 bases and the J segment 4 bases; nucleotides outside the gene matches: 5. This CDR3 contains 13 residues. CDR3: CAIKQGAKNIQYF. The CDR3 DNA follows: TGTGCCATTAAACAGGGGGCTAAAAACATTCAGTACTTC.

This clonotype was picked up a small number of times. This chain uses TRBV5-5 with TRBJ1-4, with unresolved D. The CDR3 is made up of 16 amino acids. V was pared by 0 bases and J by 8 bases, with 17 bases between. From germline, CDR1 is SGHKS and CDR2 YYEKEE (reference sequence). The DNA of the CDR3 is TGTGCCAGCAGCTTGGAGGGTTCTTGGGAAGACGAAAAACTGTTTTTT. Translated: CASSLEGSWEDEKLFF.

CDR3 region: CASMPGQASYGYTF. The CDR3 DNA is TGCGCCAGCATGCCGGGACAGGCTTCCTATGGCTACACCTTC. The chain couples TRBV5-1 to TRBJ1-2, with TRBD1 matching over 8 bases. The CDR3 contains 14 residues. V dropped 6 bases and J dropped 4; count of bases not matched to a gene: 8. Per the germline V gene, CDR1 is SGHRS and CDR2 is YFSETQ.

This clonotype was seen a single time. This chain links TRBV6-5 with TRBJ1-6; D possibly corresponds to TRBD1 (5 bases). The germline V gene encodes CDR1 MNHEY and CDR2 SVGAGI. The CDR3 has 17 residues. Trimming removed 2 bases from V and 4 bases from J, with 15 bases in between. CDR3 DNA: TGTGCCAGCAGTTACACCGGGACCTTCCATTATAATTCACCCCTCCACTTT. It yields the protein CASSYTGTFHYNSPLHF.

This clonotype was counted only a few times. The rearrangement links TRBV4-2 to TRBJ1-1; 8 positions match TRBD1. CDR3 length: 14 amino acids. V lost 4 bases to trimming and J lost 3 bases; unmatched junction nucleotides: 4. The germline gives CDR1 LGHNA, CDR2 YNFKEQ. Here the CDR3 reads CASSPRTGYTEAFF. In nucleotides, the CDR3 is TGTGCCAGCAGCCCTCGGACAGGGTACACTGAAGCTTTCTTT.

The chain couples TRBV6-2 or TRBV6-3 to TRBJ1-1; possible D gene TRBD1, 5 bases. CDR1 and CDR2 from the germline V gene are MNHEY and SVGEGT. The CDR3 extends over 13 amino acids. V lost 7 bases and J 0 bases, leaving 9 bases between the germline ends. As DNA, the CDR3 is TGTGCCAGCAAGTACAGGCTGAACACTGAAGCTTTCTTT. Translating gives CASKYRLNTEAFF.

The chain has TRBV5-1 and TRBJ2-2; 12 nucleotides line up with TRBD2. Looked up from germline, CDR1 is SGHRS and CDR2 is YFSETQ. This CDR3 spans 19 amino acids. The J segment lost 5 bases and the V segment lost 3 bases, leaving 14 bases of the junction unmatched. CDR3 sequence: CASSWQTSGSRLGTGELFF. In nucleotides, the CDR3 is TGCGCCAGCAGCTGGCAGACTAGCGGGAGTCGGTTAGGAACCGGGGAGCTGTTTTTT. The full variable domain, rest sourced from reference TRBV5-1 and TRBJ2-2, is KAGVTQTPRYLIKTRGQQVTLSCSPISGHRSVSWYQQTPGQGLQFLFEYFSETQRNKGNFPGRFSGRQFSNSRSEMNVSTLELGDSALYLCASSWQTSGSRLGTGELFFGEGSRLTVL.

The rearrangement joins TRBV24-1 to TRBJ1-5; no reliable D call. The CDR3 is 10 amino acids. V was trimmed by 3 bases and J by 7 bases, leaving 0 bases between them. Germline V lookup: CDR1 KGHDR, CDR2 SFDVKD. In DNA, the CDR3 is TGTGCCACCAGTGATCAGCCCCAGCATTTT. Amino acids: CATSDQPQHF.

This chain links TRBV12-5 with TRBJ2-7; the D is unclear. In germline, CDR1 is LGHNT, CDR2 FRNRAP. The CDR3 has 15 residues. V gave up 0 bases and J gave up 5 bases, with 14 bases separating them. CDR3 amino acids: CASGLVSAEVHEQYF. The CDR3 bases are TGTGCTAGTGGTTTGGTAAGTGCTGAGGTCCACGAGCAGTACTTC. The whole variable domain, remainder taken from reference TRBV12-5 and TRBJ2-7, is DARVTQTPRHKVTEMGQEVTMRCQPILGHNTVFWYRQTMMQGLELLAYFRNRAPLDDSGMPKDRFSAEMPDATLATLKIQPSEPRDSAVYFCASGLVSAEVHEQYFGPGTRLTVT.

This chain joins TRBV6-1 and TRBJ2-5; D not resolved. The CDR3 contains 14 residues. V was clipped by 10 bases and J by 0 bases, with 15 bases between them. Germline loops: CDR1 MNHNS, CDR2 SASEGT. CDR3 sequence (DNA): TGTGCCACCACCGTCGGGCAGAACCAAGAGACCCAGTACTTC. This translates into CATTVGQNQETQYF.

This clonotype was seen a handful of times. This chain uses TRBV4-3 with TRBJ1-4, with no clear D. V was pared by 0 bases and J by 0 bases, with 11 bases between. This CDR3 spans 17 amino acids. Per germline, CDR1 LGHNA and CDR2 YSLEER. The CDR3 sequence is CASSQEFRAATNEKLFF. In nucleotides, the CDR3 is TGCGCCAGCAGCCAAGAATTTCGGGCGGCAACTAATGAAAAACTGTTTTTT.

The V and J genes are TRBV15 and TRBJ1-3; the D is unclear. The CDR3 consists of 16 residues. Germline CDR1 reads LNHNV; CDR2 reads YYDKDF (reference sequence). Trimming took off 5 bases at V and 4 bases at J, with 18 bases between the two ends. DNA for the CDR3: TGTGCCACCAGCCTTGGCGCTGCGGGAATCGGAAACACCATATATTTT. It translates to CATSLGAAGIGNTIYF. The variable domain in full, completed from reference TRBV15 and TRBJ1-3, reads DAMVIQNPRYQVTQFGKPVTLSCSQTLNHNVMYWYQQKSSQAPKLLFHYYDKDFNNEADTPDNFQSRRPNTSFCFLDIRSPGLGDTAMYLCATSLGAAGIGNTIYFGEGSWLTVV.

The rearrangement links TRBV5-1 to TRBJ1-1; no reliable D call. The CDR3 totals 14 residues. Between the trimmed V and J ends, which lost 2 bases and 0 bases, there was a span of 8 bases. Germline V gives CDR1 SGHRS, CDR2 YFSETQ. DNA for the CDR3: TGCGCCAGCAGCTTAGGCGAGATGAACACTGAAGCTTTCTTT. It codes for CASSLGEMNTEAFF.